The 15 T cell receptor beta chains below come from one sample, sequenced in a study of blood T cell repertoires in COVID-19. Only in-frame clones appear in the TCRdb table, and some are missing; sequencing was by immunoSEQ multiplex PCR. The sample carries 150,000 or so clones, roughly nine tenths recorded once. The sequenced sample consisted of PBMCs or T cells enriched from blood (not recorded which). All receptors come from a middle-aged woman who had been exposed to COVID-19.

The chain uses TRBV9 and TRBJ2-7; 7 bases match TRBD1. V gave up 4 bases and J gave up 5 bases; unmatched junction bases: 9. Germline V CDR1 and CDR2: SGDLS, YYNGEE. The CDR3 has 14 amino acids. The CDR3 protein is CASSPLGGRNEQYF. The CDR3 DNA follows: TGTGCCAGCAGCCCACTAGGGGGCAGGAACGAGCAGTACTTC.

The chain has TRBV27 and TRBJ2-3; 7 bases map to TRBD2. V trimming: 10 bases; J trimming: 2 bases; junction bases outside the gene matches: 9. The CDR3 has 14 residues. Germline CDR1 is MNHEY and CDR2 is SMNVEV (reference sequence). For the CDR3, the DNA is TGTGCCACCTCTGGACTAGGGCTCACAGATACGCAGTATTTT. Translated, it gives CATSGLGLTDTQYF.

The chain links TRBV28 to TRBJ2-1; tentatively, D is TRBD2 (5 bases). Germline V gene sequence: CDR1 MDHEN, CDR2 SYDVKM. The CDR3 has 16 amino acids. V dropped 1 base and J dropped 0 bases, with 10 bases sitting between them. The CDR3 DNA reads TGTGCCAGCAGTTTATTCATGGCGGGCTCCTACAATGAGCAGTTCTTC. Encoded protein: CASSLFMAGSYNEQFF.

V gene TRBV10-1 combines with J gene TRBJ2-3; D remains ambiguous. The CDR3 is made up of 16 amino acids. Germline assignment: CDR1 WNHNN and CDR2 SYGVQD (reference sequence). V gave up 2 bases and J gave up 3 bases, with 15 bases separating them. The CDR3 bases are TGCGCCAGCAGTGAGGGCCATTCCCGAGGTACAGATACGCAGTATTTT. It encodes CASSEGHSRGTDTQYF.

This clone was seen a handful of times. The CDR3 is CASSEVGTGLNSNQPQHF. DNA of the CDR3: TGTGCCAGCAGTGAAGTAGGGACAGGGCTAAATAGCAATCAGCCCCAGCATTTT. The chain has TRBV6-1 and TRBJ1-5, with 9 bases matching TRBD1. This CDR3 has 18 residues. V lost 1 base and J lost 0; bases outside the gene matches: 7. The germline V gene has CDR1 MNHNS and CDR2 SASEGT.

This chain uses TRBV5-1 with TRBJ1-1, with 8 bases matching TRBD1. CDR1 is SGHRS and CDR2 is YFSETQ in the germline V gene. The CDR3 extends over 14 amino acids. The junction had 7 bases not matched to a gene; V was cut back by 5 bases and J by 4 bases. CDR3 bases: TGCGCCAGCAGACAAACAGGGGGGATCACTGAAGCTTTCTTT. Protein sequence: CASRQTGGITEAFF.

This chain connects TRBV3-1 (or the pseudogene TRBV3-2) to TRBJ2-4; 7 positions match TRBD1. V dropped 5 bases and J dropped 8; count of bases not matched to a gene: 12. This CDR3 is 15 amino acids long. The V gene's germline CDR1 is LGHDT and CDR2 YNNKEL (reference sequence). The CDR3 is CASSRRTGIPDIQYF. DNA of the CDR3: TGTGCCAGCAGCAGACGGACAGGAATCCCGGACATTCAGTACTTC.

This clone was counted only a few times. The CDR3, as DNA: TGTGCCAGCAGCTCATACAGGGCAAATGAAAAACTGTTTTTT. Translation gives CASSSYRANEKLFF. V gene TRBV28 combines with J gene TRBJ1-4; D perhaps matches TRBD1 (6 bases). Between the trimmed V and J ends, which lost 6 bases and 5 bases, there was a span of 13 bases. The length of the CDR3 is 14 residues. Germline V gene lookup returns CDR1 MDHEN and CDR2 SYDVKM.

V gene TRBV14 combines with J gene TRBJ1-4, with D maybe TRBD1 (6 bases). CDR3 length equals 16 residues. Trimming removed 0 bases from V and 4 bases from J, with 12 bases in between. Germline-derived CDR1 and CDR2 are SGHDN and FVKESK. The CDR3 DNA reads TGTGCCAGCAGCCAAGACTCCGGGACATTTAATGAAAAACTGTTTTTT. It is translated as CASSQDSGTFNEKLFF.

The rearrangement links TRBV7-9 to TRBJ1-2; 8 bases match TRBD1. The CDR3 loop spans 17 amino acids. V lost 5 bases and J lost 2; bases outside the gene matches: 13. Germline assignment: CDR1 SEHNR and CDR2 FQNEAQ (reference sequence). As DNA, the CDR3 is TGTGCCAGCAGCCACCCGAAGACAGGGGCGAACAACTATGGCTACACCTTC. It yields the protein CASSHPKTGANNYGYTF.

This clone has just a few counts. The chain uses TRBV19 and TRBJ1-1; D may be TRBD1 (5 bases). The CDR3 contains 13 residues. Per the germline V gene, CDR1 is LNHDA and CDR2 is SQIVND (reference sequence). V dropped 9 bases and J dropped 10 bases, with 21 bases sitting between them. As DNA, the CDR3 is TGTGCCAGCAAGGGGATAGCTGTAGGGTCAGCTTTCTTT. Protein product: CASKGIAVGSAFF.

Here the CDR3 DNA reads TGTGCCAGCAGCTCCGTTATTATTAACTATGGCTACACCTTC. Translated, it gives CASSSVIINYGYTF. The V and J genes are TRBV7-9 and TRBJ1-2; D gene uncertain. Germline CDR1 and CDR2: SEHNR and FQNEAQ (reference sequence). This CDR3 has 14 amino acids. The V end was cut by 4 bases, the J end by 1 base, with 10 bases between.

The chain links TRBV12-3 or TRBV12-4 to TRBJ2-5, with D tentatively TRBD2 (5 bases). Trimming removed 3 bases from V and 6 bases from J, with 11 bases in between. The CDR3 extends over 13 amino acids. CDR3 coding DNA: TGTGCCAGCAGTTTTGCGGGTAGGCAGACCCAGTACTTC. It encodes CASSFAGRQTQYF.

V usage is TRBV19 and J usage is TRBJ1-6; tentatively, D is TRBD1 (6 bases). V lost 1 base to trimming and J lost 7 bases, with 11 bases between them. CDR1 LNHDA and CDR2 SQIVND come from the germline V gene (reference sequence). The CDR3 is made up of 15 amino acids. CDR3 nucleotides: TGTGCCAGTAGTATAGGCCAGGGGAAAAATTCACCCCTCCACTTT. It specifies CASSIGQGKNSPLHF.

The CDR3 region has the DNA TGTGCCAGCATTAAACAGGGCTTTGATGGCTACACCTTC. It yields the protein CASIKQGFDGYTF. The chain couples TRBV28 to TRBJ1-2; perhaps TRBD1 as D (6 bases). Germline V gene sequence: CDR1 MDHEN, CDR2 SYDVKM. V lost 7 bases to trimming and J lost 6 bases, with 15 bases between them. CDR3 length: 13 residues.